The 25 T cell receptor beta chains below all came from one sample that was sequenced in a study of T cells in Graves' hyperthyroidism and ophthalmopathy. TCR beta CDR3 sequences were amplified from RNA transcripts. The primer set for the first-round RT-PCR of the TCR CDR3 was HTBI. TCRdb independently ran MiXCR on the multiplex PCR reads; one entry per CDR3 protein. The top ten clones hold 7.9% of a sample with around 300,000 distinct CDR3 sequences, roughly an eighth of them seen once. Sequenced: blood. The receptors here all came from a middle-aged woman with Graves' hyperthyroidism.

This clonotype was seen many times. The chain uses TRBV28 and TRBJ1-1, with 12 nucleotides matching TRBD1. The CDR3 length is 16 residues. CDR1 is MDHEN and CDR2 is SYDVKM in the germline V gene. Trimming took 2 bases from V and 11 from J; bases not matched to a gene: 12. The CDR3 region has the DNA TGTGCCAGCAGTTTAATTCCCGGGACAGGGGGCGGGGGGGCTTTCTTT. As protein: CASSLIPGTGGGGAFF.

The rearrangement joins TRBV5-1 to TRBJ2-7; 8 bases are a match to TRBD2. With 1 base clipped from V and 0 bases from J, the junction kept 0 bases outside the gene matches. There are 14 residues in the CDR3. In germline, CDR1 is SGHRS, CDR2 YFSETQ. DNA for the CDR3: TGCGCCAGCAGCTTGCGGGAGGGCTCCTACGAGCAGTACTTC. Translated, it gives CASSLREGSYEQYF.

At least ten counts were recorded for this clonotype. The chain links TRBV6-1 to TRBJ1-5; D is ambiguous. The germline V gene encodes CDR1 MNHNS and CDR2 SASEGT. CDR3 length equals 13 residues. Trimming took 8 bases from V and 4 from J, leaving 12 bases between them. CDR3 in DNA: TGTGCCAGCCGTAGAGGGAAGAATCAGCCCCAGCATTTT. This encodes CASRRGKNQPQHF.

At least ten counts were recorded for this clonotype. This rearrangement joins TRBV24-1 to TRBJ1-5; TRBD1 is a possible D gene (5 bases). The V gene's germline CDR1 is KGHDR and CDR2 SFDVKD. The CDR3 loop spans 13 amino acids. V lost 7 bases and J 6 bases, leaving 12 bases between the germline ends. This chain's CDR3 is CATSQGTSQPQHF. CDR3 nucleotides: TGTGCCACCAGCCAGGGTACCAGTCAGCCCCAGCATTTT.

Many counts were recorded for this clonotype. V is TRBV6-1 and J is TRBJ2-7; no definite D call. The CDR3 consists of 14 residues. Trimming pared 2 bases from V and 0 bases from J, leaving 8 bases between. Germline V gene data show CDR1 as MNHNS and CDR2 as SASEGT. The CDR3, as DNA: TGTGCCAGCAGTGAATTGGGCAGCTCCTACGAGCAGTACTTC. Encoded protein: CASSELGSSYEQYF.

This clonotype has a count of ten or more. V gene TRBV5-1 combines with J gene TRBJ2-7; a possible D gene is TRBD2 (6 bases). Trimming removed 0 bases from V and 4 bases from J, with 17 bases in between. The length of the CDR3 is 16 residues. Germline V gene sequence: CDR1 SGHRS, CDR2 YFSETQ. CDR3 in DNA: TGCGCCAGCAGCTTGGAGGTGGGAGGACCCCTATACGAGCAGTACTTC. Residues: CASSLEVGGPLYEQYF.

This clonotype was picked up many times. The CDR3 sequence is CSARVQGNQPQHF. The CDR3 DNA follows: TGCAGTGCTAGAGTGCAAGGGAATCAGCCCCAGCATTTT. The chain has TRBV20-1 and TRBJ1-5, with unresolved D. The CDR3 totals 13 residues. CDR1 and CDR2 (germline): DFQATT, SNEGSKA (reference sequence). V was trimmed by 1 base and J by 4 bases, leaving 8 bases between them.

This clonotype showed up many times. The chain has TRBV2 and TRBJ2-3; TRBD2 is a possible D gene (6 bases). This CDR3 comprises 17 residues. The V gene's germline CDR1 is SNHLY and CDR2 FYNNEI. Trimming removed 0 bases at V and 11 bases at J, with 24 bases between. CDR3 bases: TGTGCCAGCAGTGAAGCGCTTACGGGGATCCGGCGGGGTGGGCAGTATTTT. This encodes CASSEALTGIRRGGQYF.

This clonotype was counted between two and nine times. V usage is TRBV9 and J usage is TRBJ1-6; D ambiguous. V lost 2 bases, J lost 10 bases, and 16 bases lay in between. This CDR3 has 15 amino acids. Germline loops: CDR1 SGDLS, CDR2 YYNGEE. The CDR3 nucleotides read TGTGCCAGCAGCGTTTGGGAGACCCCCAGCTCACCCCTCCACTTT. It specifies CASSVWETPSSPLHF.

CDR3 in DNA: TGTGCCAGCTCACCGACAGGGGGGAATTCACCCCTCCACTTT. It encodes CASSPTGGNSPLHF. The chain combines TRBV18 with TRBJ1-6; TRBD1 matches at 9 bases. Unmatched junction bases numbered 1, after V lost 3 bases and J lost 7 bases. In germline, CDR1 is KGHSH, CDR2 LQKENI. The CDR3 runs to 14 residues.

This clonotype was observed many times. This chain uses TRBV11-2 with TRBJ2-7; 9 positions match TRBD1. CDR3 size: 15 residues. V was clipped by 5 bases and J by 6 bases; unmatched bases: 11. CDR1 is SGHAT, CDR2 FQNNGV, per germline. The CDR3 DNA reads TGTGCCAGCAGCCCTCGGACAGGGGACAACATCGAGCAGTACTTC. Protein sequence: CASSPRTGDNIEQYF.

Many counts were recorded for this clonotype. The chain has TRBV11-3 and TRBJ2-2; 9 bases agree with TRBD2. The V and J ends lost 6 bases and 5 bases, in that order; junction bases with no gene match: 10. The V gene's germline CDR1 is SGHNT and CDR2 YENEEA. The CDR3 spans 16 residues. CDR3 residues: CASRDIAGGMTGELFF. The CDR3 nucleotides read TGTGCCAGCAGGGATATCGCGGGAGGGATGACCGGGGAGCTGTTTTTT.

The chain has TRBV4-1 and TRBJ1-4; TRBD1 matches 10 bases. The length of the CDR3 is 15 residues. Germline V CDR1 and CDR2: MGHRA, YSYEKL. With V trimmed by 4 bases and J by 8 bases, 7 bases remained unmatched. Here the CDR3 DNA reads TGCGCCAGCAGCCCTCGGGGGACAGGGGACGAAAAACTGTTTTTT. Amino acid sequence: CASSPRGTGDEKLFF.

The chain couples TRBV27 to TRBJ2-7; 12 bases line up with TRBD2. CDR1 MNHEY and CDR2 SMNVEV come from the germline V gene (reference sequence). V dropped 9 bases and J dropped 3; count of bases not matched to a gene: 6. CDR3 length: 14 residues. This CDR3 reads CASGTSGGIYEQYF. The DNA for the CDR3 is TGTGCCAGTGGAACTAGCGGGGGGATCTACGAGCAGTACTTC.

This clonotype was recorded many times. V gene TRBV2 combines with J gene TRBJ2-3, with D unclear. Germline V gives CDR1 SNHLY, CDR2 FYNNEI. The CDR3 totals 13 residues. V lost 2 bases and J lost 0, with 3 bases in between. Here the CDR3 reads CASSEWSTDTQYF. In DNA, the CDR3 is TGTGCCAGCAGTGAATGGAGCACAGATACGCAGTATTTT.

This clonotype was found a few times. The rearrangement joins TRBV12-3 or TRBV12-4 to TRBJ2-7; D is perhaps TRBD2 (6 bases). The CDR3 has 15 amino acids. Deletions cut 4 bases from V and 1 base from J, with 14 bases between. DNA of the CDR3: TGTGCCAGCAGTTGGGGCGGGACCGGATCCTACGAGCAGTACTTC. This encodes CASSWGGTGSYEQYF.

This clonotype was observed many times. The chain carries TRBV20-1 and TRBJ1-2, with 9 bases identical to TRBD1. Germline CDR1 is DFQATT and CDR2 is SNEGSKA (reference sequence). This CDR3 region has 15 residues. Trimming removed 3 bases from V and 8 bases from J; junction bases left unmatched: 13. CDR3 protein: CSASGDRVMSGGYTF. DNA for the CDR3: TGCAGTGCTAGTGGGGACAGGGTAATGTCGGGAGGCTACACCTTC.

This chain connects TRBV7-2 to TRBJ2-1; 7 bases align to TRBD2. Germline V gene sequence: CDR1 SGHTA, CDR2 FQGNSA. CDR3 length equals 15 residues. The V segment lost 4 bases and the J segment 2 bases; nucleotides outside the gene matches: 5. CDR3 in DNA: TGTACCAGCAGCTCATCTAGCGGAACCTACAATGAGCAGTTCTTC. This translates into CTSSSSSGTYNEQFF.

This clonotype was seen ten or more times. This chain uses TRBV3-1 with TRBJ1-1, with 9 bases matching TRBD1. The CDR3 runs to 16 residues. The V and J ends lost 1 base and 4 bases, in that order; junction bases with no gene match: 7. Germline loops: CDR1 LGHDT, CDR2 YNNKEL (reference sequence). The CDR3 is CASSQGRTGVTTEAFF. In DNA form, the CDR3 reads TGTGCCAGCAGCCAAGGCAGGACAGGGGTGACCACTGAAGCTTTCTTT.

V usage is TRBV11-3 and J usage is TRBJ1-1, with TRBD1 identical over 8 bases. The CDR3 is 14 amino acids. V was clipped by 5 bases and J by 6 bases; unmatched bases: 8. Germline-derived CDR1 and CDR2 are SGHNT and YENEEA. The CDR3 protein is CASSPDRGRAEAFF. The CDR3 nucleotides read TGTGCCAGCAGCCCCGACAGGGGAAGGGCTGAAGCTTTCTTT.

This clonotype has at least ten counts. This chain uses TRBV12-3 or TRBV12-4 with TRBJ2-4, with TRBD2 identical over 7 bases. Germline trimming cut 6 bases from V and 8 bases from J; bases unmatched to any gene: 10. The CDR3 contains 14 residues. CDR3 coding DNA: TGTGCCAGCAGCTCTTACGAGGGAGGGGACATTCAGTACTTC. Protein product: CASSSYEGGDIQYF.

This clonotype was recorded a few times. V gene TRBV28 combines with J gene TRBJ2-3; no reliable D call. Germline assignment: CDR1 MDHEN and CDR2 SYDVKM. The CDR3 runs 16 residues. Trimming cost V 3 bases and J 2 bases, with 15 bases left between them. The DNA for the CDR3 is TGTGCCAGCAGTTTTTCTAGTCCCCCCCCCACAGATACGCAGTATTTT. Translated: CASSFSSPPPTDTQYF.

The chain is built from TRBV29-1 and TRBJ2-5; 8 nucleotides line up with TRBD1. The germline CDR1 and CDR2 sequences are SQVTM and ANQGSEA. The trim removed 3 bases at V and 6 bases at J, leaving 6 bases unmatched. The CDR3 length is 13 residues. In nucleotides, the CDR3 is TGCAGCGTTGAGCAGGGGGCGGGTAAGACCCAGTACTTC. This encodes CSVEQGAGKTQYF.

This clonotype was counted between two and nine times. This chain uses TRBV3-1 with TRBJ1-2; no definite D call. This CDR3 has 12 residues. V gave up 1 base and J gave up 7 bases, with 7 bases separating them. CDR1 and CDR2 (germline): LGHDT, YNNKEL (reference sequence). CDR3 sequence: CASSQVGLGYTF. CDR3 in DNA: TGTGCCAGCAGCCAAGTTGGACTTGGCTACACCTTC.

V usage is TRBV9 and J usage is TRBJ1-3; no definite D call. Germline assignment: CDR1 SGDLS and CDR2 YYNGEE. Trimming cost V 4 bases and J 2 bases, with 13 bases left between them. This CDR3 is built from 15 residues. The CDR3 DNA sequence: TGTGCCAGCAGCCTCCCTATGGGCCCTGGAAACACCATATATTTT. It codes for CASSLPMGPGNTIYF.